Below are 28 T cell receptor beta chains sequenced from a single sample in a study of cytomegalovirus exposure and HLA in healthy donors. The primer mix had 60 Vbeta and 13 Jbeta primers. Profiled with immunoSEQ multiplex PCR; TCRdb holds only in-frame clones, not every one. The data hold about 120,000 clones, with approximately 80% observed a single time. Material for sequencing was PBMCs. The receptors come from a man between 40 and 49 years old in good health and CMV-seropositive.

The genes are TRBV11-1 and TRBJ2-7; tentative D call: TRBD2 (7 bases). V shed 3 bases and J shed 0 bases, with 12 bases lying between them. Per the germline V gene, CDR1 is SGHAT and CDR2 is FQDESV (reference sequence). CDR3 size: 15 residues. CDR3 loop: CASSFAGASSYEQYF. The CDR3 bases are TGTGCCAGCAGCTTTGCGGGGGCCAGCTCCTACGAGCAGTACTTC.

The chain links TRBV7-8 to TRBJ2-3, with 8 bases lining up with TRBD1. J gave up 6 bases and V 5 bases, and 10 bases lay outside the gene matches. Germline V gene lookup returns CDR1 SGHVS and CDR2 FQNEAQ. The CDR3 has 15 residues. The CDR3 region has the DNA TGTGCCAGCAGCGGCAGACAGGGGCTTAAGGATACGCAGTATTTT. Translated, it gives CASSGRQGLKDTQYF. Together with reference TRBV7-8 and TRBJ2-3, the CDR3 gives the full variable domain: GAGVSQSPRYKVAKRGQDVALRCDPISGHVSLFWYQQALGQGPEFLTYFQNEAQLDKSGLPSDRFFAERPEGSVSTLKIQRTQQEDSAVYLCASSGRQGLKDTQYFGPGTRLTVL.

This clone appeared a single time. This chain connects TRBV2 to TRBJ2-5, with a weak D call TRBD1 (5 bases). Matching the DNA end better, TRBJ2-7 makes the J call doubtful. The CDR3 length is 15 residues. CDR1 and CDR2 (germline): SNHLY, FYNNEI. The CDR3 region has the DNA TGTGCCAGCAGTGAGGCAGGGATAAGCTCCTACGAGCAGTACTTC. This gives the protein CASSEAGISSYEQYF.

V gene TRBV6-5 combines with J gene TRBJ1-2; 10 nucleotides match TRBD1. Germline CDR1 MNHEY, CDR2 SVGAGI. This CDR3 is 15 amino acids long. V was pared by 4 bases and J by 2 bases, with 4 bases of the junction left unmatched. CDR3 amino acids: CASSSPGQGNYGYTF. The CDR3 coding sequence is TGTGCCAGCAGTTCTCCGGGACAGGGGAACTATGGCTACACCTTC.

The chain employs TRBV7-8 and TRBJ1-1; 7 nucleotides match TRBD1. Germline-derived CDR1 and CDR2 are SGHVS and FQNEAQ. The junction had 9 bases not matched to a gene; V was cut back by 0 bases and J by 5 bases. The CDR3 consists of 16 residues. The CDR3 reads CASSLASSGRGTEAFF. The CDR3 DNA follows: TGTGCCAGCAGCTTAGCGTCTTCGGGCAGGGGGACTGAAGCTTTCTTT.

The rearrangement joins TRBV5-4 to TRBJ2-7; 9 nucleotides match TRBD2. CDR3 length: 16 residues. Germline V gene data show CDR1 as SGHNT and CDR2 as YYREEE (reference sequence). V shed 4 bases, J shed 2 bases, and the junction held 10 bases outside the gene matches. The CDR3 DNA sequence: TGTGCCAGCAGCATCCGGGGCGGGGGGGAAACCTACGAGCAGTACTTC. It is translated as CASSIRGGGETYEQYF.

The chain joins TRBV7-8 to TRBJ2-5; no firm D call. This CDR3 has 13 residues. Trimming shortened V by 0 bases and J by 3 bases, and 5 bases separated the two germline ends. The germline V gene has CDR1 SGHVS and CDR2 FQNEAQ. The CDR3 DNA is TGTGCCAGCAGCTTAGCTAGTAAAGAGACCCAGTACTTC. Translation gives CASSLASKETQYF.

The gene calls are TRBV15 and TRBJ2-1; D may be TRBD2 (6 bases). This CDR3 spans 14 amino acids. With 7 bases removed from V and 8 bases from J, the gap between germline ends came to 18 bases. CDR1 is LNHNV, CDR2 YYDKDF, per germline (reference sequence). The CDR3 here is CATNVGGVLDEQFF. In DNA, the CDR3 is TGTGCCACCAACGTGGGCGGGGTTTTAGATGAGCAGTTCTTC.

The CDR3 reads CASSLLGGGYEQYF. As DNA, the CDR3 is TGTGCCAGCAGCCTACTAGGGGGTGGCTACGAGCAGTACTTC. The gene calls are TRBV28 and TRBJ2-7, with D possibly TRBD1 on 6 matching bases. CDR3 size: 14 residues. Trimming pared 6 bases from V and 3 bases from J, leaving 15 bases between. CDR1 and CDR2 from the germline V gene are MDHEN and SYDVKM.

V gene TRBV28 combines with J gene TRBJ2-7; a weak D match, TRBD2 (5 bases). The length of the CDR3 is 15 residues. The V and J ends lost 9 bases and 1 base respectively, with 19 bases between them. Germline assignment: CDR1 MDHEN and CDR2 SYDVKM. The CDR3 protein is CASPPRTYGSYEQYF. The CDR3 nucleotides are TGTGCCAGTCCGCCTCGGACTTATGGTTCCTACGAGCAGTACTTC.

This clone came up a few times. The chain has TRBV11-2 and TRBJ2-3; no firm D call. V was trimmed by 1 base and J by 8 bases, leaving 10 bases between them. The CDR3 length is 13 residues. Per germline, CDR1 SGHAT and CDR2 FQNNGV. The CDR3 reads CASSLGGLGTQYF. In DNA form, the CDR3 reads TGTGCCAGCAGCTTAGGAGGTTTGGGTACGCAGTATTTT.

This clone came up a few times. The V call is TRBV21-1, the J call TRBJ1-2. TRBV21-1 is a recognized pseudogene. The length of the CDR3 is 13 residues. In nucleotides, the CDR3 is TGTGCCCGGGGGGTTAGGGAATACTATGGCTACACCTTC. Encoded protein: CARGVREYYGYTF.

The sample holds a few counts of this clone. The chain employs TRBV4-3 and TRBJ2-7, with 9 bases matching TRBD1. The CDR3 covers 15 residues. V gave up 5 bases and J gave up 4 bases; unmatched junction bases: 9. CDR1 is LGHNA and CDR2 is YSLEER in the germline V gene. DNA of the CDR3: TGCGCCAGCAGCAATCTACCGGGACAGGGATACGAGCAGTACTTC. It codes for CASSNLPGQGYEQYF.

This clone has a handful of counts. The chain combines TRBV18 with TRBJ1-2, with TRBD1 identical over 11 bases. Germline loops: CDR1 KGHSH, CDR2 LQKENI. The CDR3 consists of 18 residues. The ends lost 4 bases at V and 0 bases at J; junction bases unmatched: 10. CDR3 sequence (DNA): TGTGCCAGCTCACTCCAACCGGGACAGGGGGTCCCTAACTATGGCTACACCTTC. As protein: CASSLQPGQGVPNYGYTF.

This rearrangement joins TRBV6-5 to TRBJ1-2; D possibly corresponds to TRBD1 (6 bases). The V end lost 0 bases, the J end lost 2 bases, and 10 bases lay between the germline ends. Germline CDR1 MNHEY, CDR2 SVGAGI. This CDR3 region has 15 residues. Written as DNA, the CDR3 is TGTGCCAGCAGTTACTCGGGACAAATAAACTATGGCTACACCTTC. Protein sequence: CASSYSGQINYGYTF.

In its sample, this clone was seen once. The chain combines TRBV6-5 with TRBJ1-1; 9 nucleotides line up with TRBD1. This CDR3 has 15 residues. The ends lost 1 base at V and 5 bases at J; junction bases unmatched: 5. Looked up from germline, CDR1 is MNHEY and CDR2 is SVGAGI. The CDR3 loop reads CASSYWDRVGTEAFF. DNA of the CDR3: TGTGCCAGCAGTTACTGGGACAGGGTAGGTACTGAAGCTTTCTTT.

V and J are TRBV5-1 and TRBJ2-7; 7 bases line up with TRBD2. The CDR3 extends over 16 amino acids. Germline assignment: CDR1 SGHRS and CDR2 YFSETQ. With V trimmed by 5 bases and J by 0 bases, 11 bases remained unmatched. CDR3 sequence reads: CASRSPTSASSYEQYF. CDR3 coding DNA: TGCGCCAGCAGATCACCTACTAGCGCGAGCTCCTACGAGCAGTACTTC.

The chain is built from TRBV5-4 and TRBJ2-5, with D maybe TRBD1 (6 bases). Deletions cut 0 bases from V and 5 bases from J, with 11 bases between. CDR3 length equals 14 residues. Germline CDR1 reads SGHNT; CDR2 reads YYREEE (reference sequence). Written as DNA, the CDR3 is TGTGCCAGCAGCTTGGGTGGGGGCCGGGAGACCCAGTACTTC. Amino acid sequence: CASSLGGGRETQYF.

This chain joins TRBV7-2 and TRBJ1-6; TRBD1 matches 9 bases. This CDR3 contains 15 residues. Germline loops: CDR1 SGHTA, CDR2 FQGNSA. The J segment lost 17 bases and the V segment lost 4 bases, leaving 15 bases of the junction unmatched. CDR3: CASSSTIDRGRKVHF. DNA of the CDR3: TGTGCCAGCAGCTCTACGATCGACAGGGGGAGGAAAGTCCACTTT.

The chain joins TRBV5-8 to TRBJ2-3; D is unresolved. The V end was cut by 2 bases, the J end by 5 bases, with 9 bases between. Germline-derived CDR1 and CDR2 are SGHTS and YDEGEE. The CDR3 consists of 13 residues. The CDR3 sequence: CASSFTRGDTQYF. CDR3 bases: TGTGCCAGCAGCTTCACGCGAGGAGATACGCAGTATTTT.

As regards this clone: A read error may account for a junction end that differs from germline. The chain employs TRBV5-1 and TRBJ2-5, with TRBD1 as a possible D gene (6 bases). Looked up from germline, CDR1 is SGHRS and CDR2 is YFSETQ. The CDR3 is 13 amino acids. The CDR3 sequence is CASSLGGREAQYF. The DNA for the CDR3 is TGCGCCAGCAGCTTAGGGGGAAGAGAGGCCCAGTACTTC.

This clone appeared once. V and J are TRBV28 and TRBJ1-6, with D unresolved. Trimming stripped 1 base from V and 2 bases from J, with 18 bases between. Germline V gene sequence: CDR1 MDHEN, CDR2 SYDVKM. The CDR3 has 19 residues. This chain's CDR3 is CASSLSFRVQWPYNSPLHF. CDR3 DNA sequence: TGTGCCAGCAGTTTATCGTTTCGGGTTCAGTGGCCCTATAATTCACCCCTCCACTTT.

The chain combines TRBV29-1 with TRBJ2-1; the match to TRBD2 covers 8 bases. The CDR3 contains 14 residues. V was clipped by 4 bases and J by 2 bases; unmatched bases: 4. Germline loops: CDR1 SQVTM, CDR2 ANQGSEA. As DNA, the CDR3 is TGCAGCGTTGTAGTCGGGGGGGCCTACAATGAGCAGTTCTTC. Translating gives CSVVVGGAYNEQFF.

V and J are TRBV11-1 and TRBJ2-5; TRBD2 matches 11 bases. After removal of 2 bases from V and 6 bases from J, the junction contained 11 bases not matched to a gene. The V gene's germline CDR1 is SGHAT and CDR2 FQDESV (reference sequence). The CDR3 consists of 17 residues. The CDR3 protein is CASSLWGSGGAGKTQYF. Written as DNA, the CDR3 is TGTGCCAGCAGCTTATGGGGTAGCGGGGGGGCGGGGAAGACCCAGTACTTC.

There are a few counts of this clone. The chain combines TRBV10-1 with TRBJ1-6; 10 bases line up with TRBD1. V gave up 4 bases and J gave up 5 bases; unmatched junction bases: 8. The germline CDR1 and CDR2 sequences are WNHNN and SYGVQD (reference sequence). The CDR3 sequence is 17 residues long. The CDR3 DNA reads TGCGCCAGCAGTGGGGGACAGGGGAGGCCTGATAATTCACCCCTCCACTTT. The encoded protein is CASSGGQGRPDNSPLHF.

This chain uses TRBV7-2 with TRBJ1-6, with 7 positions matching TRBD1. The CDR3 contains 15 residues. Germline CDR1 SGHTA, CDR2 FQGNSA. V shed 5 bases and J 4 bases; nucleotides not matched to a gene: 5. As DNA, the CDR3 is TGTGCCAGCAGCCTCCCGGGACAGTATAATTCACCCCTCCACTTT. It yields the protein CASSLPGQYNSPLHF.

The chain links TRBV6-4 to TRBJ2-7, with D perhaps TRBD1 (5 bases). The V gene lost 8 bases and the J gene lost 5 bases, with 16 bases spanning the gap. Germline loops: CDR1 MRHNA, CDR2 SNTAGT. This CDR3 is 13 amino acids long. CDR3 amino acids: CASQGTGSDEQYF. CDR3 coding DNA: TGTGCCAGCCAGGGTACCGGGTCCGACGAGCAGTACTTC.

CDR3 residues: CASSPFSLYEQYF. The CDR3 nucleotides are TGCGCCAGCAGCCCATTCTCACTCTACGAGCAGTACTTC. The J gene is TRBJ2-7, the V gene TRBV5-1; D is uncertain. Looked up from germline, CDR1 is SGHRS and CDR2 is YFSETQ. V lost 4 bases to trimming and J lost 3 bases, with 11 bases between them. The CDR3 consists of 13 residues.